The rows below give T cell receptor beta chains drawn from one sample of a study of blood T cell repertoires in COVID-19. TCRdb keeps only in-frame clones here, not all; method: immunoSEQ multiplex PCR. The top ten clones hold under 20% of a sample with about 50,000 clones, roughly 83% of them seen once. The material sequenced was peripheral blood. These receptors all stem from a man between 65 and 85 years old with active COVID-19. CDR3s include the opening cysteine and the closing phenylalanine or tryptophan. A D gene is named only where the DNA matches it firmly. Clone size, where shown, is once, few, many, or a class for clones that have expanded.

CDR3 protein: CASRTDPYQPQHF
CDR3 DNA: TGTGCCAGCAGGACAGATCCTTATCAGCCCCAGCATTTT
V gene: TRBV27
J gene: TRBJ1-5
clone size: once
D gene: -

CDR3 protein: CASSEGQGLGYGYTF
CDR3 DNA: TGTGCCAGCAGCGAAGGACAGGGGTTGGGCTATGGCTACACCTTC
V gene: TRBV9
J gene: TRBJ1-2
clone size: -
D gene: TRBD1

CDR3 protein: CASSSTPGSGANVLTF
CDR3 DNA: TGCGCCAGCAGCTCGACCCCGGGCTCTGGGGCCAACGTCCTGACTTTC
V gene: TRBV5-1
J gene: TRBJ2-6
clone size: -
D gene: -

CDR3 protein: CSADPGRQGGGYTF
CDR3 DNA: TGCAGCGCTGATCCGGGCCGACAGGGCGGAGGCTACACCTTC
V gene: TRBV29-1
J gene: TRBJ1-2
clone size: -
D gene: TRBD1

CDR3 protein: CASSADFLYGYTF
CDR3 DNA: TGTGCCAGCAGCGCAGACTTTCTTTATGGCTACACCTTC
V gene: TRBV6-5
J gene: TRBJ1-2
clone size: -
D gene: -

CDR3 protein: CASRAWSGGSYEQYF
CDR3 DNA: TGTGCCAGCAGGGCGTGGTCAGGGGGATCCTACGAGCAGTACTTC
V gene: TRBV6-6
J gene: TRBJ2-7
clone size: -
D gene: TRBD1

CDR3 protein: CASILTDRGYSTGELFF
CDR3 DNA: TGTGCCAGCATCCTCACCGACAGGGGATATAGCACCGGGGAGCTGTTTTTT
V gene: TRBV7-2
J gene: TRBJ2-2
clone size: -
D gene: TRBD1

CDR3 protein: CASSEGGLGGYTF
CDR3 DNA: TGTGCCAGCAGTGAAGGGGGGCTGGGTGGCTACACCTTC
V gene: TRBV2
J gene: TRBJ1-2
clone size: -
D gene: -

CDR3 protein: CASSLGASGSMITYEQYF
CDR3 DNA: TGCGCCAGCAGCTTGGGGGCTAGCGGCTCAATGATTACCTACGAGCAGTACTTC
V gene: TRBV5-1
J gene: TRBJ2-7
clone size: -
D gene: TRBD2

CDR3 protein: CAWSKGQSNQPQHF
CDR3 DNA: TGTGCCTGGAGTAAAGGACAGAGCAATCAGCCCCAGCATTTT
V gene: TRBV30
J gene: TRBJ1-5
clone size: -
D gene: -

CDR3 protein: CASNTGTGGTEAFF
CDR3 DNA: TGTGCCAGCAATACCGGGACAGGGGGAACTGAAGCTTTCTTT
V gene: TRBV6-5
J gene: TRBJ1-1
clone size: -
D gene: TRBD1

CDR3 protein: CASSQGTSGRGPTGELFF
CDR3 DNA: TGTGCCAGCAGCCAAGGGACTAGCGGGAGGGGTCCCACCGGGGAGCTGTTTTTT
V gene: TRBV4-2
J gene: TRBJ2-2
clone size: -
D gene: TRBD2

CDR3 protein: CAWSVHIGEKLFF
CDR3 DNA: TGTGCCTGGAGTGTACACATTGGCGAAAAACTGTTTTTT
V gene: TRBV30
J gene: TRBJ1-4
clone size: -
D gene: -

CDR3 protein: CASSLSSVNEQFF
CDR3 DNA: TGTGCCAGCAGCTTGTCGTCGGTGAATGAGCAGTTCTTC
V gene: TRBV5-4
J gene: TRBJ2-1
clone size: -
D gene: -

CDR3 protein: CASSLPTGGAGTEAFF
CDR3 DNA: TGCGCCAGCAGCTTGCCAACAGGGGGCGCCGGAACTGAAGCTTTCTTT
V gene: TRBV5-1
J gene: TRBJ1-1
clone size: -
D gene: TRBD1

CDR3 protein: CATGTGDSYEQYF
CDR3 DNA: TGTGCCACCGGGACAGGGGACTCCTACGAGCAGTACTTC
V gene: TRBV10-3
J gene: TRBJ2-7
clone size: -
D gene: TRBD1

CDR3 protein: CASSLTGGNTEAFF
CDR3 DNA: TGTGCCAGCAGTTTGACAGGAGGGAACACTGAAGCTTTCTTT
V gene: TRBV28
J gene: TRBJ1-1
clone size: -
D gene: -

CDR3 protein: CASSRGGRETQYF
CDR3 DNA: TGTGCCAGCAGTCGAGGGGGTAGAGAGACCCAGTACTTC
V gene: TRBV12-3/TRBV12-4
J gene: TRBJ2-5
clone size: -
D gene: -